This T cell receptor (beta chain) is from a study of CD8 T cells in ankylosing spondylitis. TCRdb reanalysed the 5' RACE reads using MiXCR and keeps one entry per CDR3 protein. The table has under 400,000 distinct CDR3 sequences, 11% seen once. This CDR3 region has 14 residues. Germline values: CDR1 DFQATT, CDR2 SNEGSKA (reference sequence). Trimming took 4 bases from V and 4 from J, leaving 16 bases between them. Study results and limitations: As for the disease-linked clones, they showed a CD8+ phenotype and occurred at relatively low frequencies in peripheral blood. A motif of eight highly homologous TCR beta variants was seen as apparently characteristic of ankylosing spondylitis blood.

In its sample, this clonotype was seen many times. Its antigen is still unknown. Sequenced input: blood, either unsorted or a sorted T cell fraction (not recorded which). This TCR was recovered from a female donor with ankylosing spondylitis or in good health (not recorded which). V usage is TRBV20-1 and J usage is TRBJ2-5; D is tentatively TRBD1 or TRBD2 (6 bases each). The CDR3 loop reads CSATQTGLLETQYF. Here the CDR3 DNA reads TGCAGTGCTACCCAGACAGGACTACTAGAGACCCAGTACTTC.